A selection of T cell receptor beta chains follows, all from one sample in a study of EBV T-cell therapy then PD-1 blockade in nasopharyngeal carcinoma. Data came from immunoSEQ multiplex PCR; TCRdb stores just in-frame clones and leaves some out. The sample has about 20,000 clones, around 84% seen once; the top ten hold 30% to 35%. For these receptors, no antigen is known. Here the sequenced sample was CD8+ T cells from blood, taken around day 270 from a patient whose treatment included autologous EBV-specific T cells and nivolumab. All receptors come from a man between 40 and 49 years old with nasopharyngeal carcinoma. CDR3s include the opening cysteine and the closing phenylalanine or tryptophan. D genes are given only for firm matches. Clone size is not always given. Where it is, it says once, few, many or a class for expanded clones.

clone_size	d_call	v_call	j_call	cdr3_nt	cdr3_aa
.	.	TRBV19	TRBJ2-7	TGTGCCAGTAGTATAGCGGGGGACCACGAGCAGTACTTC	CASSIAGDHEQYF
.	.	TRBV9	TRBJ2-4	TGTGCCAGCAGCGTATCGAGGACTGGGGACATTCAGTACTTC	CASSVSRTGDIQYF
.	.	TRBV9	TRBJ2-3	TGTGCCAGCAGCGATGGTGTAGCAACAGATACGCAGTATTTT	CASSDGVATDTQYF
.	TRBD1	TRBV5-6	TRBJ2-7	TGTGCCAGCAGCTTTGGGACAGGGTTCTACGAGCAGTACTTC	CASSFGTGFYEQYF
.	.	TRBV6-2/TRBV6-3	TRBJ1-2	TGTGCCAGCAGTTACTATCCAGGGCGCGGCTACACCTTC	CASSYYPGRGYTF
.	.	TRBV9	TRBJ2-2	TGTGCCAGCAGCGTAGATGGAGGCCACGGGGAGCTGTTTTTT	CASSVDGGHGELFF
.	.	TRBV7-2	TRBJ2-1	TGTGCCAGCAGACATCCCGAGGCAGTTTACAATGAGCAGTTCTTC	CASRHPEAVYNEQFF
once	TRBD2	TRBV27	TRBJ2-5	TGTGCCAGCAGTTCCCCACCACAGACTAGCGGGGGTGGAGAGACCCAGTACTTC	CASSSPPQTSGGGETQYF
.	.	TRBV27	TRBJ2-7	TGTGCCAGCAGTGCCCGACTTGATCGGGGATACGAGCAGTACTTC	CASSARLDRGYEQYF
.	.	TRBV15	TRBJ1-1	TGTGCCACCAGTCGGTCGAGCACTGAAGCTTTCTTT	CATSRSSTEAFF